Sequencing of this T cell receptor (beta chain) was carried out in a study of blood T cell repertoires in COVID-19. Study context: Samples representing acute and convalescent COVID-19 were sourced from the United States, Italy and Spain.

The CDR3 loop spans 15 amino acids. CDR1 is SGHTA and CDR2 is FQGNSA in the germline V gene. V shed 4 bases, J shed 4 bases, and the junction held 4 bases outside the gene matches. Sequencing was performed with immunoSEQ multiplex PCR; in TCRdb, only in-frame clones are kept and a portion is missing. Among tens of thousands of clones listed, about 86% were seen once. This chain links TRBV7-2 with TRBJ2-1; 10 bases agree with TRBD2. The specimen sequenced was peripheral blood. This clonotype was sampled from a woman aged 80 or older with acute or convalescent COVID-19. The CDR3: CASSSSSGGYNEQFF. CDR3 DNA: TGTGCCAGCAGCTCCTCTAGCGGGGGTTACAATGAGCAGTTCTTC.